This passage covers 20 T cell receptor beta chains from one sample sequenced in a study of cytomegalovirus exposure and HLA in healthy donors. Primers for the PCR totalled 60 Vbeta and 13 Jbeta. Sequenced by immunoSEQ multiplex PCR; TCRdb stores in-frame clones only, minus some. This table holds 30,000 to 40,000 clones, 55% to 80% found once. The specimen was PBMCs. These receptors all come from a middle-aged man in good health and CMV-seropositive.

The chain couples TRBV6-5 to TRBJ2-7; TRBD2 is a possible D gene (7 bases). CDR3 length: 14 residues. CDR1 is MNHEY and CDR2 is SVGAGI in the germline V gene. Trimming removed 5 bases at V and 6 bases at J, with 17 bases between. This CDR3 reads CASSLRGAVGEQYF. DNA of the CDR3: TGTGCCAGCAGTCTCCGGGGGGCCGTCGGCGAGCAGTACTTC.

The chain recombines TRBV30 with TRBJ1-2; TRBD1 matches at 7 bases. Germline V CDR1 and CDR2: GTSNPN, SVGIG (reference sequence). CDR3 length equals 15 residues. J was trimmed by 6 bases and V by 2 bases; bases with no gene match: 12. The CDR3 nucleotides read TGTGCCTGGAGTAAGGAGGGGGCTGCGACACATGGCTACACCTTC. Amino acids: CAWSKEGAATHGYTF.

The V gene is TRBV10-1, the J gene TRBJ2-7, with D maybe TRBD2 (5 bases). Trimming pared 5 bases from V and 0 bases from J, leaving 14 bases between. The CDR3 loop spans 15 amino acids. Germline V gives CDR1 WNHNN, CDR2 SYGVQD (reference sequence). The CDR3 is CASSRRAPFSYEQYF. The CDR3 DNA reads TGCGCCAGCAGTAGGCGGGCCCCGTTCTCCTACGAGCAGTACTTC.

This clone was seen a few times. The chain links TRBV10-3 to TRBJ2-7, with TRBD1 matching 8 bases. Looked up from germline, CDR1 is ENHRY and CDR2 is SYGVKD. V trimming: 1 base; J trimming: 5 bases; junction bases outside the gene matches: 10. The CDR3 consists of 16 residues. The CDR3 loop is CAISEYGTGPMDEQYF. The CDR3 region has the DNA TGTGCCATCAGTGAGTACGGGACAGGCCCTATGGACGAGCAGTACTTC.

V and J are TRBV7-9 and TRBJ2-7; D not resolved. The germline V gene has CDR1 SEHNR and CDR2 FQNEAQ (reference sequence). The length of the CDR3 is 12 residues. V was clipped by 3 bases and J by 6 bases, with 9 bases between them. DNA for the CDR3: TGTGCCAGCAGCTTTGTTGGGCCCGAGCAGTACTTC. Translation gives CASSFVGPEQYF. The entire variable domain, with the rest obtained from reference TRBV7-9 and TRBJ2-7, is as follows: DTGVSQNPRHKITKRGQNVTFRCDPISEHNRLYWYRQTLGQGPEFLTYFQNEAQLEKSRLLSDRFSAERPKGSFSTLEIQRTEQGDSAMYLCASSFVGPEQYFGPGTRLTVT.

V usage is TRBV9 and J usage is TRBJ2-1; 7 positions agree with TRBD2. The CDR3 contains 16 residues. V gave up 0 bases and J gave up 6 bases; unmatched junction bases: 9. Per the germline V gene, CDR1 is SGDLS and CDR2 is YYNGEE. In nucleotides, the CDR3 is TGTGCCAGCAGCGTAGACGGCGGGGGTCAAGTCAATGAGCAGTTCTTC. It specifies CASSVDGGGQVNEQFF.

The CDR3 DNA reads TGTGCCAGCAGCGCCCGGGACAGGGCTAACTATGGCTACACCTTC. Translated: CASSARDRANYGYTF. The chain couples TRBV7-2 to TRBJ1-2; 9 bases are a match to TRBD1. This CDR3 spans 15 amino acids. Germline lookup yields CDR1 SGHTA and CDR2 FQGNSA. V lost 5 bases and J lost 0; bases outside the gene matches: 4. Drawing the rest from reference TRBV7-2 and TRBJ1-2, the complete variable domain is GAGVSQSPSNKVTEKGKDVELRCDPISGHTALYWYRQSLGQGLEFLIYFQGNSAPDKSGLPSDRFSAERTGGSVSTLTIQRTQQEDSAVYLCASSARDRANYGYTFGSGTRLTVV.

The chain has TRBV5-1 and TRBJ2-5; 11 bases align to TRBD2. After removal of 4 bases from V and 5 bases from J, the junction contained 7 bases not matched to a gene. Germline CDR1 reads SGHRS; CDR2 reads YFSETQ. This CDR3 spans 15 amino acids. This chain's CDR3 is CASSETSGVRETQYF. In DNA form, the CDR3 reads TGCGCCAGCAGCGAGACTAGCGGGGTCCGGGAGACCCAGTACTTC.

This chain joins TRBV9 and TRBJ1-1; D is undetermined. Germline V lookup: CDR1 SGDLS, CDR2 YYNGEE. The CDR3 is made up of 11 amino acids. V was clipped by 3 bases and J by 4 bases, with 4 bases between them. Here the CDR3 reads CASSAVTEAFF. In nucleotides, the CDR3 is TGTGCCAGCAGCGCAGTCACTGAAGCTTTCTTT. Full variable domain (outside the CDR3, taken from reference TRBV9 and TRBJ1-1): DSGVTQTPKHLITATGQRVTLRCSPRSGDLSVYWYQQSLDQGLQFLIQYYNGEERAKGNILERFSAQQFPDLHSELNLSSLELGDSALYFCASSAVTEAFFGQGTRLTVV.

V usage is TRBV6-1 and J usage is TRBJ1-1; maybe TRBD1 (5 bases). Trimming took off 2 bases at V and 0 bases at J, with 10 bases between the two ends. Germline V gene data show CDR1 as MNHNS and CDR2 as SASEGT. The CDR3 has 15 amino acids. This CDR3 reads CASSESQGMNTEAFF. In nucleotides, the CDR3 is TGTGCCAGCAGTGAATCTCAGGGCATGAACACTGAAGCTTTCTTT.

J is TRBJ2-1 and V is TRBV7-8; TRBD1 aligns across 9 bases. V lost 3 bases to trimming and J lost 10 bases; unmatched junction nucleotides: 13. The germline V gene has CDR1 SGHVS and CDR2 FQNEAQ. The CDR3 length is 16 residues. As DNA, the CDR3 is TGTGCCAGCAGCTTCCTTCCGGGACAGGGCCTTCAGGAGCAGTTCTTC. Protein product: CASSFLPGQGLQEQFF.

This chain links TRBV19 with TRBJ1-5; maybe TRBD1 (6 bases). V was trimmed by 3 bases and J by 4 bases, leaving 13 bases between them. Looked up from germline, CDR1 is LNHDA and CDR2 is SQIVND (reference sequence). The CDR3 totals 15 residues. Here the CDR3 reads CASSIPDRTNQPQHF. The CDR3, as DNA: TGTGCCAGTAGTATCCCCGACAGGACTAATCAGCCCCAGCATTTT. Complete variable domain (other parts from reference TRBV19 and TRBJ1-5): DGGITQSPKYLFRKEGQNVTLSCEQNLNHDAMYWYRQDPGQGLRLIYYSQIVNDFQKGDIAEGYSVSREKKESFPLTVTSAQKNPTAFYLCASSIPDRTNQPQHFGDGTRLSIL.

The chain recombines TRBV5-4 with TRBJ2-3, with D perhaps matching TRBD1 (5 bases). This CDR3 is 13 amino acids long. With 4 bases removed from V and 6 bases from J, the gap between germline ends came to 12 bases. Germline CDR1 and CDR2: SGHNT and YYREEE (reference sequence). For the CDR3, the DNA is TGTGCCAGCAGCCGGCATGGGGCCGATACGCAGTATTTT. Amino acid sequence: CASSRHGADTQYF. Complete variable domain (other parts from reference TRBV5-4 and TRBJ2-3): ETGVTQSPTHLIKTRGQQVTLRCSSQSGHNTVSWYQQALGQGPQFIFQYYREEENGRGNFPPRFSGLQFPNYSSELNVNALELDDSALYLCASSRHGADTQYFGPGTRLTVL.

This clone was seen a handful of times. The chain is built from TRBV19 and TRBJ1-2, with D possibly TRBD1 on 6 matching bases. Trimming shortened V by 3 bases and J by 6 bases, and 11 bases separated the two germline ends. In germline, CDR1 is LNHDA, CDR2 SQIVND (reference sequence). The CDR3 loop spans 13 amino acids. CDR3 amino acids: CASSIGTTDGYTF. CDR3 DNA sequence: TGTGCCAGTAGTATTGGGACAACGGATGGCTACACCTTC. The complete variable domain, with remaining parts taken from reference TRBV19 and TRBJ1-2, reads DGGITQSPKYLFRKEGQNVTLSCEQNLNHDAMYWYRQDPGQGLRLIYYSQIVNDFQKGDIAEGYSVSREKKESFPLTVTSAQKNPTAFYLCASSIGTTDGYTFGSGTRLTVV.

The chain couples TRBV11-2 to TRBJ2-5; no clear D. Germline lookup yields CDR1 SGHAT and CDR2 FQNNGV. The CDR3 is made up of 13 amino acids. Trimming pared 7 bases from V and 6 bases from J, leaving 15 bases between. CDR3: CASTPWSSQTQYF. The CDR3 DNA is TGTGCCAGCACCCCTTGGTCCAGTCAGACCCAGTACTTC.

The chain joins TRBV29-1 to TRBJ2-5; 7 bases line up with TRBD1. Trimming took 2 bases from V and 0 from J; bases not matched to a gene: 12. The CDR3 length is 17 residues. Germline V gene sequence: CDR1 SQVTM, CDR2 ANQGSEA. The CDR3 loop reads CSVEWVWGDRDQETQYF. Written as DNA, the CDR3 is TGCAGCGTTGAATGGGTTTGGGGAGACAGGGACCAAGAGACCCAGTACTTC.

This chain joins TRBV10-3 and TRBJ1-1; 7 positions agree with TRBD1. Looked up from germline, CDR1 is ENHRY and CDR2 is SYGVKD. The CDR3 totals 16 residues. V trimming: 0 bases; J trimming: 1 base; junction bases outside the gene matches: 5. CDR3 coding DNA: TGTGCCATCAGTGAGTCGCAGGGGACAGCGAACACTGAAGCTTTCTTT. Translation: CAISESQGTANTEAFF.

The chain joins TRBV7-2 to TRBJ2-5; 9 positions match TRBD1. The junction had 10 bases not matched to a gene; V was cut back by 4 bases and J by 4 bases. The CDR3 covers 16 residues. The germline V gene encodes CDR1 SGHTA and CDR2 FQGNSA. Here the CDR3 reads CASSSTWTGAAETQYF. The CDR3 region has the DNA TGTGCCAGCAGCTCGACCTGGACAGGGGCGGCAGAGACCCAGTACTTC.

This CDR3 reads CASSSSPGTSFGGGTQYF. CDR3 bases: TGTGCCAGCAGCTCGAGTCCCGGGACTAGCTTTGGGGGCGGTACGCAGTATTTT. V is TRBV2 and J is TRBJ2-3, with 9 positions matching TRBD2. CDR1 and CDR2 from the germline V gene are SNHLY and FYNNEI. CDR3 length: 18 residues. V lost 6 bases, J lost 8 bases, and 21 bases stayed unmatched.

The genes are TRBV30 and TRBJ2-3; D not certain. This CDR3 has 14 amino acids. V was cut by 0 bases and J by 3 bases, with 10 bases left in between. Germline CDR1 GTSNPN, CDR2 SVGIG (reference sequence). CDR3 sequence: CAWSVGSGTDTQYF. CDR3 DNA: TGTGCCTGGAGTGTCGGGTCCGGGACAGATACGCAGTATTTT. Combining the CDR3 with reference TRBV30 and TRBJ2-3 gives the whole variable domain SQTIHQWPATLVQPVGSPLSLECTVEGTSNPNLYWYRQAAGRGLQLLFYSVGIGQISSEVPQNLSASRPQDRQFILSSKKLLLSDSGFYLCAWSVGSGTDTQYFGPGTRLTVL.